A single sample is the source of the 22 T cell receptor beta chains below, sequenced in a study of T cell clones after liver transplantation. Clones were sequenced by immunoSEQ multiplex PCR, and TCRdb holds only the in-frame ones, with some missing. The sample shows just over 80,000 clones, nearly 85% of them seen only once. The sequencing here drew on CD4+ T cells from blood, taken about 46 months after liver transplant. The receptors here all came from a human patient who received a liver transplant. Some T cells may originate from the graft donor.

There are a few counts of this clone. The rearrangement uses TRBV4-3 and TRBJ2-3; D is unclear. The CDR3 has 15 amino acids. Germline assignment: CDR1 LGHNA and CDR2 YSLEER. Trimming stripped 0 bases from V and 6 bases from J, with 13 bases between. The CDR3 sequence is CASSQDAAEADTQYF. The DNA for the CDR3 is TGCGCCAGCAGCCAAGATGCAGCCGAGGCGGATACGCAGTATTTT.

Here the CDR3 reads CSVEGGKSYEQYF. The CDR3 DNA follows: TGCAGCGTTGAAGGCGGGAAATCCTACGAGCAGTACTTC. The chain is built from TRBV29-1 and TRBJ2-7, with D tentatively TRBD2 (6 bases). V was clipped by 1 base and J by 1 base, with 8 bases between them. CDR3 length: 13 residues. Germline V gene data show CDR1 as SQVTM and CDR2 as ANQGSEA.

This chain uses TRBV2 with TRBJ1-2; no clear D gene. There are 14 residues in the CDR3. Germline V gives CDR1 SNHLY, CDR2 FYNNEI. The V end lost 3 bases, the J end lost 0 bases, and 8 bases lay between the germline ends. Here the CDR3 reads CASSERTANYGYTF. In DNA, the CDR3 is TGTGCCAGCAGTGAGCGGACGGCTAACTATGGCTACACCTTC.

The count of this clone is one. The chain joins TRBV28 to TRBJ2-1; possible D gene TRBD1, 5 bases. The CDR3 spans 10 residues. Per the germline V gene, CDR1 is MDHEN and CDR2 is SYDVKM. Trimming cost V 9 bases and J 7 bases, with 7 bases left between them. CDR3 amino acids: CASGANEQFF. The CDR3 DNA follows: TGTGCCAGTGGGGCGAATGAGCAGTTCTTC.

A note on this clone: The same CDR3 also results from other DNA sequences found in this sample. The chain links TRBV19 to TRBJ2-4, with 7 bases fitting TRBD1. The CDR3 has 16 amino acids. The germline gives CDR1 LNHDA, CDR2 SQIVND (reference sequence). V shed 4 bases, J shed 0 bases, and the junction held 6 bases outside the gene matches. The chain's CDR3 is CASSTGTVLAKNIQYF. In DNA, the CDR3 is TGTGCCAGTAGTACCGGGACAGTACTAGCCAAAAACATTCAGTACTTC.

The J gene is TRBJ1-2, the V gene TRBV7-2; D might be TRBD1 (5 bases). Germline V CDR1 and CDR2: SGHTA, FQGNSA. Trimming took 5 bases from V and 6 from J, leaving 16 bases between them. The CDR3 sequence is 14 residues long. This CDR3 reads CASSPWQGGDGYTF. The CDR3 DNA follows: TGTGCCAGCAGCCCGTGGCAGGGAGGGGATGGCTACACCTTC.

This CDR3 reads CASSESWTEQFF. The DNA of the CDR3 is TGCGCCAGCAGTGAGTCCTGGACTGAGCAGTTCTTC. The chain employs TRBV10-1 and TRBJ2-1; D ambiguous. This CDR3 spans 12 amino acids. Trimming took 0 bases from V and 9 from J, leaving 6 bases between them. Germline CDR1 reads WNHNN; CDR2 reads SYGVQD (reference sequence).

This clone was observed a few times. The rearrangement joins TRBV6-5 to TRBJ1-2; 8 bases align to TRBD1. Germline trimming cut 0 bases from V and 8 bases from J; bases unmatched to any gene: 8. This CDR3 spans 15 amino acids. Germline V gene lookup returns CDR1 MNHEY and CDR2 SVGAGI. Written as DNA, the CDR3 is TGTGCCAGCAGTTACTCTTCAGGGGGCGAAAGAGGCTACACCTTC. Its protein product is CASSYSSGGERGYTF.

This chain joins TRBV10-2 and TRBJ2-7; 8 positions agree with TRBD2. There are 16 residues in the CDR3. CDR1 and CDR2 from the germline V gene are WSHSY and SAAADI. Germline trimming cut 5 bases from V and 3 bases from J; bases unmatched to any gene: 12. CDR3 DNA sequence: TGCGCCAGCAGTCTTACCGGGACTAGTTTCAACTACGAGCAGTACTTC. Its translation is CASSLTGTSFNYEQYF.

The V gene is TRBV6-5, the J gene TRBJ2-2, with D maybe TRBD2 (5 bases). V was cut by 4 bases and J by 2 bases, with 11 bases left in between. This CDR3 spans 15 amino acids. CDR1 MNHEY and CDR2 SVGAGI come from the germline V gene. Here the CDR3 reads CASSFVTTNTGELFF. The CDR3 nucleotides read TGTGCCAGCAGTTTTGTGACTACAAACACCGGGGAGCTGTTTTTT.

This clone has only one observation. The V call is TRBV28, the J call TRBJ1-2; 9 bases line up with TRBD1. There are 14 residues in the CDR3. The trim removed 5 bases at V and 6 bases at J, leaving 7 bases unmatched. Germline V lookup: CDR1 MDHEN, CDR2 SYDVKM. The CDR3, as DNA: TGTGCCAGCAGTAGCCCGACAGGGGGAAATGGCTACACCTTC. It encodes CASSSPTGGNGYTF.

The V gene is TRBV14, the J gene TRBJ2-1; D remains unclear. This CDR3 spans 16 amino acids. Germline CDR1 reads SGHDN; CDR2 reads FVKESK. V was pared by 1 base and J by 3 bases, with 13 bases between. The CDR3 DNA sequence: TGTGCCAGCAGCCAAGGGGTGGCTCTTAACTACAATGAGCAGTTCTTC. Its protein product is CASSQGVALNYNEQFF.

The chain links TRBV19 to TRBJ1-2; weak D call: TRBD1 (6 bases). CDR3 length: 13 amino acids. CDR1 and CDR2 from the germline V gene are LNHDA and SQIVND (reference sequence). V was trimmed by 3 bases and J by 5 bases, leaving 10 bases between them. CDR3 in DNA: TGTGCCAGTAGTATGGGGGCATTATATGGCTACACCTTC. Its protein product is CASSMGALYGYTF.

This clone showed up just once. The genes are TRBV4-3 and TRBJ2-7, with D perhaps TRBD2 (6 bases). The CDR3 is 15 residues long. Trimming shortened V by 5 bases and J by 2 bases, and 16 bases separated the two germline ends. Germline CDR1 LGHNA, CDR2 YSLEER. The CDR3, as DNA: TGCGCCAGCAGCTGGGGACTGTCCCTTACCTACGAGCAGTACTTC. Translated: CASSWGLSLTYEQYF.

This clone was seen a handful of times. The chain carries TRBV30 and TRBJ1-4, with D perhaps matching TRBD1 (5 bases). CDR1 is GTSNPN and CDR2 is SVGIG in the germline V gene (reference sequence). The CDR3 sequence is 14 residues long. V was pared by 0 bases and J by 6 bases, with 11 bases between. CDR3 region: CAWSVRGGDEKLFF. The CDR3 region has the DNA TGTGCCTGGAGTGTGAGGGGAGGAGATGAAAAACTGTTTTTT.

This chain uses TRBV23-1 with TRBJ2-7; D may be TRBD1 (5 bases). TRBV23-1 is sorted into the ORF group, with uncertain function. V lost 2 bases and J lost 9, with 8 bases in between. The CDR3 runs to 11 residues. CDR3 region: CASSQRGVQYF. Here the CDR3 DNA reads TGCGCCAGCAGTCAAAGGGGTGTGCAGTACTTC.

The chain couples TRBV13 to TRBJ2-1; the D is unclear. CDR3 length: 15 residues. Trimming removed 5 bases from V and 0 bases from J, with 11 bases in between. Germline V gives CDR1 PRHDT, CDR2 FYEKMQ (reference sequence). The CDR3 DNA is TGTGCCAGCAGCCCGCTGAGCAGCTCCTACAATGAGCAGTTCTTC. It translates to CASSPLSSSYNEQFF.

This rearrangement joins TRBV19 to TRBJ2-1, with TRBD1 matching over 7 bases. This CDR3 has 15 amino acids. After removal of 3 bases from V and 5 bases from J, the junction contained 7 bases not matched to a gene. CDR1 and CDR2 from the germline V gene are LNHDA and SQIVND (reference sequence). Written as DNA, the CDR3 is TGTGCCAGTAGTATGACAGGGAGAGGGAACAATGAGCAGTTCTTC. Amino acid sequence: CASSMTGRGNNEQFF.

There are a few counts of this clone. The chain uses TRBV5-4 and TRBJ2-1; 9 bases agree with TRBD2. CDR3 size: 15 residues. Germline V gives CDR1 SGHNT, CDR2 YYREEE (reference sequence). The ends lost 1 base at V and 1 base at J; junction bases unmatched: 0. This chain's CDR3 is CASSLTSGSYNEQFF. The CDR3 coding sequence is TGTGCCAGCAGCTTGACTAGCGGGTCCTACAATGAGCAGTTCTTC.

The chain carries TRBV5-1 and TRBJ2-3, with D possibly being TRBD2 (6 bases). Germline CDR1 and CDR2: SGHRS and YFSETQ. V was pared by 4 bases and J by 2 bases, with 11 bases between. CDR3 size: 14 residues. The CDR3 loop is CASSRDWTTDTQYF. The DNA for the CDR3 is TGCGCCAGCAGCAGGGACTGGACCACAGATACGCAGTATTTT.

Written as DNA, the CDR3 is TGCGCCAGCAGCCAAGTGGGGAACACTGAAGCTTTCTTT. This gives the protein CASSQVGNTEAFF. V and J are TRBV4-3 and TRBJ1-1; D gene ambiguous. V was cut by 1 base and J by 1 base, with 4 bases left in between. In germline, CDR1 is LGHNA, CDR2 YSLEER. The CDR3 loop spans 13 amino acids.

This chain links TRBV7-9 with TRBJ2-3, with D perhaps TRBD2 (6 bases). The CDR3 is 16 residues long. CDR1 and CDR2 (germline): SEHNR, FQNEAQ (reference sequence). V gave up 1 base and J gave up 0 bases, with 11 bases separating them. The CDR3 region has the DNA TGTGCCAGCAGCTTAGGACTAGACCTTAGCACAGATACGCAGTATTTT. Its translation: CASSLGLDLSTDTQYF.